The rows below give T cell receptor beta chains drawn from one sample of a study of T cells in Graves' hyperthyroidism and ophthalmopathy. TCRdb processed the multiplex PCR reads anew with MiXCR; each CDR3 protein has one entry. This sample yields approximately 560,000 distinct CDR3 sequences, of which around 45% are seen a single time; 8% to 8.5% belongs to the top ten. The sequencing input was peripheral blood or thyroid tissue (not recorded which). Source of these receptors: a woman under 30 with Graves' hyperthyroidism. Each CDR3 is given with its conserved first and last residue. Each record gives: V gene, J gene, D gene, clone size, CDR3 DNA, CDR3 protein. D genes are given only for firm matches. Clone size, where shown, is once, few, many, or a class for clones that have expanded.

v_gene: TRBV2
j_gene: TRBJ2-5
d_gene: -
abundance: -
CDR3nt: TGTGCCAGCAGTGATGATCCGGGGGCCCAAGAGACCCAGTACTTC
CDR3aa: CASSDDPGAQETQYF

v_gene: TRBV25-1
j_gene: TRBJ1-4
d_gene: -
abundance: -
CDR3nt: TGCGCCAGCAGCCGGAGCGGGGGATGGGAAAAACTGTTTTTT
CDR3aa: CASSRSGGWEKLFF

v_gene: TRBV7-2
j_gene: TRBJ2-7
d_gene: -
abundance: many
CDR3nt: TGTGCCAGCAGTCAATCATGGGGCGAGCAGTACTTC
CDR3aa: CASSQSWGEQYF

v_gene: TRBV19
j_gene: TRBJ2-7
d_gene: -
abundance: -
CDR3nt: TGTGCCGGTAGTCCCAGGGAGGCAGGGTACGAGCAGTACTTC
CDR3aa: CAGSPREAGYEQYF

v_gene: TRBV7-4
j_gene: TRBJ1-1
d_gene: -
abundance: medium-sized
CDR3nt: TGTGCCAGCAGCTTGCGGACACGGTGGACTGAAGCTTTCTTT
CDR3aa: CASSLRTRWTEAFF

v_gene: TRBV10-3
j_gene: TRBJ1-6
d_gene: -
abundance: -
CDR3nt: TGTGCCATCAGTGGGACCGACGATTCACCCCTCCACTTT
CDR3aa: CAISGTDDSPLHF

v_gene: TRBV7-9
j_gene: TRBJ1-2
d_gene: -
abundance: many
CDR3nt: TGTGCCAGCAGCTTAACCTATGGCTACACCTTC
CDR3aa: CASSLTYGYTF

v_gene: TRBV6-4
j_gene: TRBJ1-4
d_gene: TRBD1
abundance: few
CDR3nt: TGTGCCATCATTTCACAGGGGTCTAATGAAAAACTGTTTTTT
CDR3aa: CAIISQGSNEKLFF

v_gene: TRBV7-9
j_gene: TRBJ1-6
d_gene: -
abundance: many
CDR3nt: TGTGCCAGCAGCTCTGAGGGAGAATCACCCCTCCACTTT
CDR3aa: CASSSEGESPLHF

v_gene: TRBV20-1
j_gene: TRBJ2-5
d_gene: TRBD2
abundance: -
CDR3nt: TGCAGTGCCCAACGGGAGGTGGTGACCCAGTACTTC
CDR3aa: CSAQREVVTQYF

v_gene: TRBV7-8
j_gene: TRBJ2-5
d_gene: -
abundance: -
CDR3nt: TGTGCCAGCAGCCCAGACGCTAGCCTGGAGACCCAGTACTTC
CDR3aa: CASSPDASLETQYF

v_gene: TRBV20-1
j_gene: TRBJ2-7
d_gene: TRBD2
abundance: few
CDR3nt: TGCAGTGCTAGAGATGCCTTTCGTAGCGGGAGCGGCGAGCAGTACTTC
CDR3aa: CSARDAFRSGSGEQYF

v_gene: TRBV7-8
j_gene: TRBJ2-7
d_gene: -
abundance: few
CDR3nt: TGTGCCAGCAGCCAAGGTGTGGCCTACGAGCAGTACTTC
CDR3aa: CASSQGVAYEQYF

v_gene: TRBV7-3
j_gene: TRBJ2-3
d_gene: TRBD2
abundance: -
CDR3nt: TGTGCCAGCAGCCTTGGGACTAGCGGGGGAGATACGCAGTATTTT
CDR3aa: CASSLGTSGGDTQYF

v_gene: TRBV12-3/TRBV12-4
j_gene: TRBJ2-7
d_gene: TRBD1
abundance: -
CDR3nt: TGTGCCAGCAGTCCGACAGGGGTACACGAGCAGCACTTC
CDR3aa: CASSPTGVHEQHF

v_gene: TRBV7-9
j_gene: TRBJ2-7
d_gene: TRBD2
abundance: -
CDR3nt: TGTGCCAGCAGCCAAGGCGTGCCGGGAGGGGAGCAGTACTTC
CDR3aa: CASSQGVPGGEQYF

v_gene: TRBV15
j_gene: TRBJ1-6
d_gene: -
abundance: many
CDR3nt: TGTGCCACCAGCAGAGACAGGACGGGTTCACCCCTCCACTTT
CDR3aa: CATSRDRTGSPLHF

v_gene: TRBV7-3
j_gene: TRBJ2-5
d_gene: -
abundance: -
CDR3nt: TGTGCCAGCAGTACTGGACAGGGAGGGAGGAAGGGGGAGACCCAGTACTTC
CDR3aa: CASSTGQGGRKGETQYF

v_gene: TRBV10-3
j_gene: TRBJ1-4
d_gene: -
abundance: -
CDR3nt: TGTGCCATCAGTGCCACAGGGAAGAAACTGTTTTTT
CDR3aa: CAISATGKKLFF

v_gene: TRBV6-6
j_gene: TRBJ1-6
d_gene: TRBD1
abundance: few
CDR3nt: TGTGCCAGCAGTTACCAGGGGGGTTCACCCCTCCACTTT
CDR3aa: CASSYQGGSPLHF

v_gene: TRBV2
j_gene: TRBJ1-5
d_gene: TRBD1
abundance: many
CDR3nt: TGTGCCAGCAGGGCTACAGGGGGCCAATCCCATTTT
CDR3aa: CASRATGGQSHF

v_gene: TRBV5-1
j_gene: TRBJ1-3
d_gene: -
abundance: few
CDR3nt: TGCGCCAGCAGCTGGGGGTCAGCCTTGGACTCTGGAAACACCATATATTTT
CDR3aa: CASSWGSALDSGNTIYF

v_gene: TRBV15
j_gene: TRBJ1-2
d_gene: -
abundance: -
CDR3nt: TGTGCCACCAGCAGAGAAGTAGGGCTACATGGCTACACCTTC
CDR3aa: CATSREVGLHGYTF

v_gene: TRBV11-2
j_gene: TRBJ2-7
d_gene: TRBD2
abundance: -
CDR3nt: TGTGCCAACAGCCCTTGGGGGGGGGTGAGAGGCGAGCAGTACTTC
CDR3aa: CANSPWGGVRGEQYF

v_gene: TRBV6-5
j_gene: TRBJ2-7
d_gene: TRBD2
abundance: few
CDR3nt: TGTGCCAGCAGTTCCGGACTAGCGGGATTCTACGAGCAGTACTTC
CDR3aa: CASSSGLAGFYEQYF

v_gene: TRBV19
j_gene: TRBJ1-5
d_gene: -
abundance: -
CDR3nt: TGTGCCAGTAGTGCCAGGACAGCAAGCAATCAGCCCCAGCATTTT
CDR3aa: CASSARTASNQPQHF

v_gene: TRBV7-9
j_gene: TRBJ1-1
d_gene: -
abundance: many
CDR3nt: TGTGCCAGCAGCTTAGCACAGGGCGATTTGGCTTTCTTT
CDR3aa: CASSLAQGDLAFF

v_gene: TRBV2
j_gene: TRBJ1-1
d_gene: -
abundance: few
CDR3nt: TGTGCCAGCAGTTCCCAGGGGTTCGACACTGAAGCTTTCTTT
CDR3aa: CASSSQGFDTEAFF

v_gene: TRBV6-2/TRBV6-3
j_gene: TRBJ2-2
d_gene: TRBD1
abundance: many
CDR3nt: TGTGCCAGCAGACACAGGGGTGTCGGGGAGCTGTTTTTT
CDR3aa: CASRHRGVGELFF

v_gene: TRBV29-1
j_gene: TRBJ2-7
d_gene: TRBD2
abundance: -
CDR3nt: TGCAGCGTTGGTACGGGAGGGCCCCACGAGCAGTACTTC
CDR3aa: CSVGTGGPHEQYF

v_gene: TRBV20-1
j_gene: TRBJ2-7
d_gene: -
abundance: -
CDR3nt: TGCAGTGCTAGACGACAGGCGGGAGACTACGAGCAGTACTTC
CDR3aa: CSARRQAGDYEQYF

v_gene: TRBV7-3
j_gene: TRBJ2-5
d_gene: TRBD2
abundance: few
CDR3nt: TGTGCCAGCAGCCCGGGACTAGCGGGCTCTCGGGAGACCCAGTACTTC
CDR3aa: CASSPGLAGSRETQYF

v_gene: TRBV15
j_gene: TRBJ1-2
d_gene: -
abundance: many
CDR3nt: TGTGCCACCAGCAGAGAAGTAGGGGCTAACTATGGCTACACCTTC
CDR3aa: CATSREVGANYGYTF

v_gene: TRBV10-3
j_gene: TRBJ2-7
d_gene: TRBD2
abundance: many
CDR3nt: TGTGCCACGACGCGAATCGAGCGGGGCGAGCAGTACTTC
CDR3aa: CATTRIERGEQYF

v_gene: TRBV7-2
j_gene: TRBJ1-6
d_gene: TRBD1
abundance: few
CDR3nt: TGTGCCAGCACAGGGGGACAGGCCTATAATTCACCCCTCCACTTT
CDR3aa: CASTGGQAYNSPLHF

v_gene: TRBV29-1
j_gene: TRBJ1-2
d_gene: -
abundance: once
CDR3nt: TGCAGCGCCCAGAATGGGGTAAACTATGGCTACACCTTC
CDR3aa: CSAQNGVNYGYTF

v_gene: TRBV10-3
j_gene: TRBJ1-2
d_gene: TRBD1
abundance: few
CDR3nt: TGTGCCATGGGACAGGGGGAATATGGCTACACCTTC
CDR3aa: CAMGQGEYGYTF

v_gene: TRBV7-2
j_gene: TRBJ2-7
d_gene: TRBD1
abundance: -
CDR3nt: TGTGCCAGCAGCCAAGATAAGGGGGCAGGGGTTGACGAGCAGTACTTC
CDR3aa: CASSQDKGAGVDEQYF